This TCR beta chain was recorded in a study of shared clonotypes between healthy human individuals. Across the whole study: Three men and a couple of women, aged 18 to 49, were donors.

TCRdb keeps only in-frame clones here, not all; method: immunoSEQ multiplex PCR. This table holds over 750,000 clones, about 96% found once. The CDR3 sequence is 12 residues long. The V and J ends lost 10 bases and 1 base respectively, with 8 bases between them. The germline gives CDR1 MNHEY, CDR2 SMNVEV (reference sequence). Only CD45RO-negative cells positively selected for CCR7 counted as naive CD8 cells, so terminally differentiated effector memory CD45RA+ cells were excluded. The specimen sequenced was naive CD8+ T cells sorted from blood. This chain joins TRBV27 and TRBJ2-1; tentative D call: TRBD1 (5 bases). This TCR derives from a man aged 25-45 years in good health. Here the CDR3 DNA reads TGTGCCACCAAGGGGTCCTACAATGAGCAGTTCTTC. Amino acids: CATKGSYNEQFF.